This is a list of T cell receptor beta chains from one sample in a study of blood T cell repertoires in COVID-19. The repertoire was sequenced with immunoSEQ multiplex PCR; TCRdb's copy has only in-frame clones and lacks some. The sample carries approximately 240,000 clones, under 95% recorded once. The sequenced sample consisted of PBMCs or T cells enriched from blood (not recorded which). The receptors stem from a woman younger than 35 who had recovered from COVID-19. CDR3s include the opening cysteine and the closing phenylalanine or tryptophan. D genes are given only for firm matches. Some rows mark clone size as missing; the rest say once, few, many or name a class of expanded clone.

>TRBJ2-3|TRBV9|TRBD2|NA
TGTGCCAGCAGCGTAGGTGCCGCGGGAGGCTCCTCGGATACGCAGTATTTT
CASSVGAAGGSSDTQYF
>TRBJ2-2|TRBV7-2|TRBD2|NA
TGTGCCAGCAGCAGGAGAAGACTAGCGGAGAACACCGGGGAGCTGTTTTTT
CASSRRRLAENTGELFF
>TRBJ1-2|TRBV2|TRBD1|NA
TGTGCCAGCAGTGAAGATACCGGGACAGGGACCTATGGCTACACCTTC
CASSEDTGTGTYGYTF
>TRBJ2-7|TRBV7-9|NA|NA
TGTGCCAGCAGCTTAGAGGGGGTCCCATACGAGCAGTACTTC
CASSLEGVPYEQYF
>TRBJ1-3|TRBV11-2|NA|NA
TGTGCCAGCAGCTTAGGCGCTGGAAACACCATATATTTT
CASSLGAGNTIYF
>TRBJ1-1|TRBV12-3/TRBV12-4|NA|NA
TGTGCCAGCAGTGCCTACAGGGCCACTGAAGCTTTCTTT
CASSAYRATEAFF
>TRBJ1-2|TRBV4-2|NA|NA
TGTGCCAGCAGCCAGGAAGACCAGGGTTTAGCTAGCTATGGCTACACCTTC
CASSQEDQGLASYGYTF
>TRBJ1-3|TRBV15|TRBD1|NA
TGTGCCACCAGCAGAGATCCCGTAAACAGGGGCCAAAGCTCTGGAAACACCATATATTTT
CATSRDPVNRGQSSGNTIYF
>TRBJ2-1|TRBV5-1|NA|NA
TGCGCCAGCAGGGTGAGGGGCGGCCCGGGGGATGAGCAGTTCTTC
CASRVRGGPGDEQFF
>TRBJ1-4|TRBV7-9|TRBD1|NA
TGTGCCAGCAGCAGCAATCCGACAGGGGGCTTTGAAAAACTGTTTTTT
CASSSNPTGGFEKLFF
>TRBJ2-1|TRBV4-1|NA|NA
TGCGCCAGCAGCCAAGTTTCTAGCGAGCGCTCTGAGCAGTTCTTC
CASSQVSSERSEQFF
>TRBJ2-5|TRBV19|NA|once
TGTGCCAGCAAACCGGGGGTGGGGCGGGGAGAGACCCAGTACTTC
CASKPGVGRGETQYF
>TRBJ2-7|TRBV20-1|NA|NA
TGCAGTGCTAGAGGGGCGTACTTC
CSARGAYF
>TRBJ1-2|TRBV12-1|NA|NA
TGTGCCAGCAGCTTAAGCGCAGCTAACTATGGCTACACCTTC
CASSLSAANYGYTF
>TRBJ1-2|TRBV7-9|TRBD1|NA
TGTGCCAGCAGCTTAGAGGACAGGGGAGGGGACTCCTATGGCTACACCTTC
CASSLEDRGGDSYGYTF
>TRBJ2-3|TRBV11-3|NA|NA
TGTGCCAGCAGCTTAGTAGGCGGTCCCACAGATACGCAGTATTTT
CASSLVGGPTDTQYF
>TRBJ1-1|TRBV6-5|NA|NA
TGTGCCAGCAGTTACGGTTCGGGGATCGTTAACACTGAAGCTTTCTTT
CASSYGSGIVNTEAFF
>TRBJ1-1|TRBV18|NA|NA
TGTGCCAGCTCACCACCTATTGGGGAGGTAGGGCCACGTGAAGCTTTCTTT
CASSPPIGEVGPREAFF
>TRBJ2-7|TRBV27|TRBD2|NA
TGTGCCAGCAGTTTATCGGGGGGGTTCCCCTACGAGCAGTACTTC
CASSLSGGFPYEQYF
>TRBJ2-5|TRBV6-4|TRBD2|NA
TGTGCCAGCAGTGCGACTAGCGGGGAGCAAGAGACCCAGTACTTC
CASSATSGEQETQYF
>TRBJ1-2|TRBV15|NA|NA
TGTGCCACCAGCGCGCTCCAGGCTGTTGGAGGCTACACCTTC
CATSALQAVGGYTF
>TRBJ2-4|TRBV7-9|TRBD1|once
TGTGCCAGCAGCTTAGCTGGGACAGACAACAACATTCAGTACTTC
CASSLAGTDNNIQYF
>TRBJ1-4|TRBV28|NA|NA
TGTGCCAGCAGTGCTCCAGGGGTTCCAACTAATGAAAAACTGTTTTTT
CASSAPGVPTNEKLFF
>TRBJ2-1|TRBV6-5|TRBD2|NA
TGTGCCAGCAAGGCGGGGGGATACAATGAGCAGTTCTTC
CASKAGGYNEQFF
>TRBJ1-1|TRBV18|NA|once
TGTGCCAGCTCCCCTGGACAGACCTACATGAACACTGAAGCTTTCTTT
CASSPGQTYMNTEAFF
>TRBJ2-7|TRBV6-5|TRBD1|NA
TGTGCCAGCAGTCGGGACAGGGCCTACGAGCAGTACTTC
CASSRDRAYEQYF
>TRBJ1-6|TRBV5-6|NA|NA
TGTGCCAGCAGCTGGCATGATAATTCACCCCTCCACTTT
CASSWHDNSPLHF
>TRBJ2-1|TRBV12-3/TRBV12-4|NA|NA
TGTGCCAGCAGGGCTACAGACAATGAGCAGTTCTTC
CASRATDNEQFF